The rows below give T cell receptor beta chains drawn from one sample of a study of control samples from healthy donors and cancer patients. TCRdb's table, derived via immunoSEQ multiplex PCR, lists solely in-frame clones and lacks some. Of tens of thousands of clones in the sample, roughly nine tenths are singletons; the top ten hold 11% to 15%. The specimen sequenced was PBMCs. The receptors derive from a man in his sixties with head and neck cancer. The CDR3 runs from the conserved cysteine through the conserved F or W. The order of the fields is V gene, J gene, CDR3 protein.

TRBV7-9	TRBJ1-2	CASSLAGAHYGYTF
TRBV6-1	TRBJ1-1	CASSEVVGRYTEAFF
TRBV19	TRBJ1-6	CASSSILTGDNSPLHF
TRBV6-5	TRBJ2-7	CASRWTSGVSYEQYF
TRBV7-9	TRBJ2-3	CASSLMGAADTQYF
TRBV2	TRBJ2-7	CASSEWSGYEQYF
TRBV5-4	TRBJ2-7	CASSSGTGVQGAYEQYF
TRBV19	TRBJ1-3	CAPQSDTIYF
TRBV14	TRBJ2-5	CASSQGVMVGGETQYF
TRBV3-1/TRBV3-2	TRBJ1-2	CASSPRGLYGYTF
TRBV6-2/TRBV6-3	TRBJ2-7	CASSYRYEQYF
TRBV10-3	TRBJ2-3	CAISEGRSMDTQYF
TRBV11-2	TRBJ2-2	CASSTRLAGRGELFF
TRBV15	TRBJ1-5	CATSRDYRQGGSYSNQPQHF
TRBV5-1	TRBJ2-7	CASSPGPGSEYEQYF
TRBV4-2	TRBJ2-5	CASSEGGAQETQYF